These 9 T cell receptor beta chains originate from one sample sequenced in a study of blood T cells in healthy people across ages (dated by TCRdb to the mid-2010s). Library method: 5' RACE. The reads were generated on an Illumina HiSeq 2500. A second about 7 to 12 cycle PCR used a sample-barcoded 5' primer and a J-beta primer mix. TCRdb cleaned the public reads at Q25 with fastp, built clones with MiXCR and kept in-frame beta chains. Rows with one shared CDR3 protein collapse into an entry with the most common genes and DNA. Here the sample has 1.6 million or so distinct CDR3 sequences; 30% to 40% occur a single time. The ten most abundant clones make up around 11% of the sample. Source material: blood. The receptor source for this set is a woman aged 25 to 39 in good health.

The V gene is TRBV7-3, the J gene TRBJ1-1; unclear D gene. V lost 2 bases and J lost 1, with 8 bases in between. Germline V CDR1 and CDR2: SGHTA, FQGTGA. The CDR3 is 14 residues long. CDR3 DNA sequence: TGTGCCAGCAGCTTATTGGCGGAGAACACTGAAGCTTTCTTT. Translated, it gives CASSLLAENTEAFF.

This clonotype was detected only once. This chain connects TRBV20-1 to TRBJ1-3, with a possible D match to TRBD1 (5 bases). The CDR3 contains 14 residues. The V gene's germline CDR1 is DFQATT and CDR2 SNEGSKA (reference sequence). V was cut by 2 bases and J by 2 bases, with 10 bases left in between. This CDR3 is CSARTQGAGNTIYF. DNA of the CDR3: TGCAGTGCTAGAACTCAGGGTGCTGGAAACACCATATATTTT.

The chain carries TRBV28 and TRBJ2-3; 7 bases are shared with TRBD2. CDR1 and CDR2 from the germline V gene are MDHEN and SYDVKM. With V trimmed by 2 bases and J by 2 bases, 13 bases remained unmatched. The CDR3 has 18 residues. The CDR3 DNA sequence: TGTGCCAGCAGTTTAGGGAGCTTAGCGGGCAGCCTCACAGATACGCAGTATTTT. Translating gives CASSLGSLAGSLTDTQYF.

The table lists this clonotype with a few counts. V is TRBV28 and J is TRBJ2-5; 9 nucleotides match TRBD2. The junction had 17 bases not matched to a gene; V was cut back by 2 bases and J by 1 base. The germline CDR1 and CDR2 sequences are MDHEN and SYDVKM. The CDR3 extends over 20 amino acids. CDR3 nucleotides: TGTGCCAGCAGTTTAAGCCTCGGGGGCGGGAGGGCCTCGGGCCAAGAGACCCAGTACTTC. It specifies CASSLSLGGGRASGQETQYF.

In its sample, this clonotype was seen a few times. The CDR3 coding sequence is TGTGCCAGCTCACCAGGGCCAGCCTATGGCTACACCTTC. This sequence encodes CASSPGPAYGYTF. The chain joins TRBV18 to TRBJ1-2; D gene uncertain. The CDR3 loop spans 13 amino acids. With 2 bases removed from V and 4 bases from J, the gap between germline ends came to 8 bases. Germline CDR1 reads KGHSH; CDR2 reads LQKENI.

V and J are TRBV7-3 and TRBJ2-7, with D hard to call. This CDR3 has 13 residues. V lost 4 bases and J lost 7, with 14 bases in between. CDR1 SGHTA and CDR2 FQGTGA come from the germline V gene. The CDR3 nucleotides read TGTGCCAGCAGCTCAGACGGCATGGAGGAGCAGTACTTC. Amino acids: CASSSDGMEEQYF.

In this sample, this clonotype turned up once. Since a much larger clone is just one base distant, this may be a read error. The CDR3 DNA is TGTGCCAGCAGCTTAGAGTCGGGGCGGAATGTGGGTACGCAGTATTTT. Residues: CASSLESGRNVGTQYF. The J gene is TRBJ2-3, the V gene TRBV7-2; D assignment may be TRBD1 or TRBD2 (5 bases each). CDR1 is SGHTA and CDR2 is FQGNSA in the germline V gene. The CDR3 sequence is 16 residues long. V dropped 1 base and J dropped 8 bases, with 19 bases sitting between them.

This clonotype has at least ten counts. This rearrangement joins TRBV7-3 to TRBJ2-3; D remains ambiguous. V shed 5 bases and J shed 0 bases, with 9 bases lying between them. The CDR3 consists of 14 residues. Germline values: CDR1 SGHTA, CDR2 FQGTGA. The DNA for the CDR3 is TGTGCCAGCAGCCCGTCTCCTAGCACAGATACGCAGTATTTT. It encodes CASSPSPSTDTQYF.

The V call is TRBV4-1, the J call TRBJ1-2, with D possibly being TRBD1 (5 bases). With 3 bases removed from V and 4 bases from J, the gap between germline ends came to 12 bases. Looked up from germline, CDR1 is MGHRA and CDR2 is YSYEKL. The CDR3 extends over 14 amino acids. CDR3 amino acids: CASSQAGTIYGYTF. The CDR3 nucleotides are TGCGCCAGCAGCCAGGCCGGGACCATCTATGGCTACACCTTC.